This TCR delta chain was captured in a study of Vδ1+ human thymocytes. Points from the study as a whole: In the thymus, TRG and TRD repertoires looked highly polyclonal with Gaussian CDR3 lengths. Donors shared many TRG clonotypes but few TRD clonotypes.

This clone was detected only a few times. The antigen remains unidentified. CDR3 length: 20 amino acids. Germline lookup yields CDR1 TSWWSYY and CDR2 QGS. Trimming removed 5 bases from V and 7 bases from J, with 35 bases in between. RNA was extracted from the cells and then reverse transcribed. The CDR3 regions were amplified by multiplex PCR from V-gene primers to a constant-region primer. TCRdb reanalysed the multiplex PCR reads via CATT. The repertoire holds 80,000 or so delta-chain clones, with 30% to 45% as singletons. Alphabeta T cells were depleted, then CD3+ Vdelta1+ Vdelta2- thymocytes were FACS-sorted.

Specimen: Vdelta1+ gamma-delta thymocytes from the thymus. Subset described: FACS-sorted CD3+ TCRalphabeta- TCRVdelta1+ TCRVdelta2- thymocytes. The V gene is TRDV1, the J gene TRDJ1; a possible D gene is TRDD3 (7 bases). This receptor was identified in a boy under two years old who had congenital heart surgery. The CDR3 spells CALGPKAFPHFSGGQVKLIF. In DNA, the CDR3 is TGTGCTCTTGGGCCAAAGGCCTTCCCTCATTTCTCTGGGGGGCAGGTTAAACTCATCTTT.